The 6 T cell receptor beta chains below all came from one sample that was sequenced in a study of shared clonotypes between healthy human individuals. Terminally differentiated effector memory CD45RA+ cells were excluded from the naive CD8 cells, which were CD45RO-negative and positively selected for CCR7. Produced via immunoSEQ multiplex PCR; TCRdb's table is partial and in-frame only. The data hold about 2.1 million clones, with about 93% observed a single time. The sample taken for sequencing was naive CD8+ T cells from PBMCs. These receptors came from a man between 18 and 29 years old in good health. Some clones in this sample may be carry-over from other donors' samples.

This clone was found a few times. The chain combines TRBV4-1 with TRBJ1-1; a possible D gene is TRBD1 (5 bases). The CDR3 is 13 amino acids. V was cut by 1 base and J by 11 bases, with 14 bases left in between. Looked up from germline, CDR1 is MGHRA and CDR2 is YSYEKL. CDR3 bases: TGCGCCAGCAGCCAAGTACAGGCCCCGGAGGCTTTCTTT. This gives the protein CASSQVQAPEAFF.

The genes are TRBV10-2 and TRBJ1-1; D possibly corresponds to TRBD1 (5 bases). Germline CDR1 reads WSHSY; CDR2 reads SAAADI. This CDR3 has 15 residues. V was pared by 8 bases and J by 0 bases, with 16 bases between. This CDR3 is CASFHRDSMNTEAFF. In nucleotides, the CDR3 is TGCGCCAGCTTTCATAGGGACTCTATGAACACTGAAGCTTTCTTT.

Notes on this clone: Other DNA sequences of this sample code for an identical CDR3. V usage is TRBV19 and J usage is TRBJ1-1; D call uncertain. The CDR3 extends over 13 amino acids. V was shortened by 3 bases and J by 4 bases, with 9 bases between the two germline ends. CDR1 LNHDA and CDR2 SQIVND come from the germline V gene (reference sequence). The CDR3 reads CASSIIGGTEAFF. The CDR3 nucleotides read TGTGCCAGTAGTATTATCGGAGGCACTGAAGCTTTCTTT. Supplemented by reference TRBV19 and TRBJ1-1, the full variable domain reads DGGITQSPKYLFRKEGQNVTLSCEQNLNHDAMYWYRQDPGQGLRLIYYSQIVNDFQKGDIAEGYSVSREKKESFPLTVTSAQKNPTAFYLCASSIIGGTEAFFGQGTRLTVV.

The chain has TRBV19 and TRBJ2-3; TRBD2 agrees at 10 bases. The CDR3 spans 14 residues. V shed 6 bases, J shed 6 bases, and the junction held 6 bases outside the gene matches. CDR1 and CDR2 (germline): LNHDA, SQIVND (reference sequence). CDR3 in DNA: TGTGCCAGTAGCCAAGGACTAGCGGAGGATACGCAGTATTTT. This sequence encodes CASSQGLAEDTQYF.

This clone was picked up one time. The J gene is TRBJ2-7, the V gene TRBV6-5; D not resolved. Trimming pared 0 bases from V and 7 bases from J, leaving 13 bases between. This CDR3 has 14 residues. Looked up from germline, CDR1 is MNHEY and CDR2 is SVGAGI. DNA of the CDR3: TGTGCCAGCAGTTACTCGGTTACTCCTGGGGAGCAGTACTTC. Its protein is CASSYSVTPGEQYF.

The chain uses TRBV10-3 and TRBJ2-2, with a weak D call TRBD2 (6 bases). Between the trimmed V and J ends, which lost 4 bases and 4 bases, there was a span of 10 bases. Germline values: CDR1 ENHRY, CDR2 SYGVKD. This CDR3 has 14 amino acids. The CDR3 region is CAISATGGTGELFF. The CDR3 coding sequence is TGTGCCATCAGTGCGACCGGGGGCACCGGGGAGCTGTTTTTT.